Presented here are 18 T cell receptor beta chains from one specimen sequenced in a study of blood T cell repertoires in COVID-19. Clones were read by immunoSEQ multiplex PCR, and TCRdb kept only the in-frame ones, dropping some. The table shows 85,000 to 110,000 clones, with roughly nine tenths occurring only once. Sequenced sample: peripheral blood. The receptors here all came from an older woman with acute or convalescent COVID-19.

The J gene is TRBJ2-7, the V gene TRBV20-1; D is undetermined. Germline CDR1 reads DFQATT; CDR2 reads SNEGSKA (reference sequence). CDR3 length equals 11 residues. The ends were cut back, 5 bases at V and 7 bases at J, with 12 bases in the middle. The CDR3 spells CSASWLPEQYF. CDR3 in DNA: TGCAGTGCTTCTTGGCTGCCTGAGCAGTACTTC.

CDR3 residues: CASSLARGASNQPQHF. The CDR3 DNA is TGTGCCAGCAGCTTGGCCAGGGGTGCGAGCAATCAGCCCCAGCATTTT. This chain joins TRBV5-8 and TRBJ1-5, with a weak D call TRBD1 (6 bases). Germline CDR1 is SGHTS and CDR2 is YDEGEE. CDR3 length equals 16 residues. The V gene lost 0 bases and the J gene lost 1 base, with 11 bases spanning the gap.

In this sample, this clone turned up a few times. V gene TRBV10-2 combines with J gene TRBJ1-1; tentatively, D is TRBD1 (5 bases). This CDR3 is built from 14 residues. Trimming cost V 0 bases and J 2 bases, with 7 bases left between them. Germline V gene data show CDR1 as WSHSY and CDR2 as SAAADI. This chain's CDR3 is CASSESGRNTEAFF. CDR3 nucleotides: TGCGCCAGCAGTGAGTCGGGGCGAAACACTGAAGCTTTCTTT.

The chain links TRBV3-1 (or the pseudogene TRBV3-2) to TRBJ1-1, with TRBD1 identical over 8 bases. CDR3 length: 15 residues. J was trimmed by 6 bases and V by 4 bases; bases with no gene match: 10. Germline V gives CDR1 LGHDT, CDR2 YNNKEL (reference sequence). This CDR3 reads CASSLGTGGGAEAFF. The CDR3 DNA is TGTGCCAGCAGCCTCGGGACAGGAGGAGGCGCTGAAGCTTTCTTT.

This clone was counted between two and nine times. V usage is TRBV5-6 and J usage is TRBJ2-7; 9 bases line up with TRBD2. The junction had 11 bases not matched to a gene; V was cut back by 4 bases and J by 0 bases. Germline CDR1 reads SGHDT; CDR2 reads YYEEEE. The CDR3 runs 17 residues. The CDR3 DNA is TGTGCCAGCAGCACGTGGGGTAGCGGGAGAAGCTCCTACGAGCAGTACGTC. Its protein is CASSTWGSGRSSYEQYV.

This chain uses TRBV10-1 with TRBJ2-5; 10 nucleotides match TRBD2. Unmatched junction bases numbered 2, after V lost 3 bases and J lost 1 base. This CDR3 has 15 amino acids. The germline V gene encodes CDR1 WNHNN and CDR2 SYGVQD (reference sequence). CDR3 bases: TGCGCCAGCAGTGAATTAGCGGGGGGCCAAGAGACCCAGTACTTC. It is translated as CASSELAGGQETQYF.

The table lists this clone with a count of one. The chain employs TRBV6-5 and TRBJ1-1; TRBD1 is a possible D gene (6 bases). CDR3 length equals 15 residues. V gave up 8 bases and J gave up 7 bases, with 23 bases separating them. The germline CDR1 and CDR2 sequences are MNHEY and SVGAGI. This chain's CDR3 is CASLRLGGASVEAFF. CDR3 nucleotides: TGTGCCAGCCTTAGGCTCGGGGGGGCGTCTGTTGAAGCTTTCTTT.

The gene calls are TRBV2 and TRBJ1-2; 10 bases align to TRBD1. The CDR3 runs 14 residues. Germline lookup yields CDR1 SNHLY and CDR2 FYNNEI. V gave up 7 bases and J gave up 2 bases; unmatched junction bases: 4. CDR3 protein: CASNPGQGNYGYTF. The CDR3 nucleotides are TGTGCCAGCAACCCGGGACAGGGGAACTATGGCTACACCTTC.

The chain uses TRBV6-2 or TRBV6-3 and TRBJ2-5; 7 bases match TRBD2. From germline, CDR1 is MNHEY and CDR2 SVGEGT. Losses at the gene ends were 2 bases for V and 5 bases for J; bases not matched to a gene: 8. CDR3 size: 15 residues. The CDR3 sequence: CASSYKGRAGETQYF. The CDR3 DNA sequence: TGTGCCAGCAGTTACAAAGGGAGGGCGGGGGAGACCCAGTACTTC.

The rearrangement uses TRBV3-1 (or the pseudogene TRBV3-2) and TRBJ2-1, with D hard to call. The CDR3 has 13 amino acids. Looked up from germline, CDR1 is LGHDT and CDR2 is YNNKEL (reference sequence). The ends were cut back, 0 bases at V and 8 bases at J, with 8 bases in the middle. CDR3 loop: CASSQEIRYEQFF. The CDR3 DNA reads TGTGCCAGCAGCCAAGAGATCAGGTATGAGCAGTTCTTC.

This chain links TRBV27 with TRBJ1-6, with 10 bases that match TRBD1. The V gene's germline CDR1 is MNHEY and CDR2 SMNVEV (reference sequence). This CDR3 comprises 19 residues. V was pared by 0 bases and J by 0 bases, with 5 bases of the junction left unmatched. In DNA form, the CDR3 reads TGTGCCAGCAGTTTATCGGGACAGGGGCTCCTCTCCTATAATTCACCCCTCCACTTT. Translation: CASSLSGQGLLSYNSPLHF.

J is TRBJ2-5 and V is TRBV11-3; 8 nucleotides agree with TRBD1. V gave up 5 bases and J gave up 5 bases; unmatched junction bases: 10. CDR3 length equals 15 residues. Germline-derived CDR1 and CDR2 are SGHNT and YENEEA. The CDR3, as DNA: TGTGCCAGCAGCCCGAGGCAGGGGGCTAGGGAGACCCAGTACTTC. Its protein product is CASSPRQGARETQYF.

The chain combines TRBV27 with TRBJ2-1, with TRBD2 identical over 7 bases. J gave up 5 bases and V 6 bases, and 10 bases lay outside the gene matches. Germline V lookup: CDR1 MNHEY, CDR2 SMNVEV (reference sequence). This CDR3 contains 15 residues. The CDR3 DNA reads TGTGCCAGCAGCGGACTCGCGGGAGTAAACAATGAGCAGTTCTTC. It encodes CASSGLAGVNNEQFF.

V is TRBV3-1 (or the pseudogene TRBV3-2) and J is TRBJ2-3; tentative D call: TRBD1 (6 bases). Looked up from germline, CDR1 is LGHDT and CDR2 is YNNKEL (reference sequence). This CDR3 region has 14 residues. With 2 bases removed from V and 7 bases from J, the gap between germline ends came to 13 bases. Here the CDR3 reads CASSQRSGENTQYF. In nucleotides, the CDR3 is TGTGCCAGCAGCCAAAGATCAGGGGAAAATACGCAGTATTTT.

This sequence joins TRBV18 and TRBJ1-1, with 8 bases fitting TRBD1. Germline V CDR1 and CDR2: KGHSH, LQKENI. The V and J ends lost 2 bases and 4 bases, in that order; junction bases with no gene match: 6. The CDR3 is made up of 15 amino acids. This CDR3 reads CASSPGTGSGTEAFF. CDR3 DNA: TGTGCCAGCTCACCAGGGACAGGAAGCGGCACTGAAGCTTTCTTT.

This chain links TRBV6-1 with TRBJ2-2, with TRBD2 matching over 12 bases. In germline, CDR1 is MNHNS, CDR2 SASEGT. V lost 4 bases to trimming and J lost 4 bases; unmatched junction nucleotides: 16. The CDR3 contains 20 residues. CDR3 in amino acids: CASSVTSGLAGTKITGELFF. The CDR3 nucleotides are TGTGCCAGCAGTGTTACCTCTGGACTAGCGGGGACCAAGATCACCGGGGAGCTGTTTTTT.

The chain uses TRBV19 and TRBJ2-1; 10 nucleotides align to TRBD2. This CDR3 is built from 15 residues. With 10 bases clipped from V and 4 bases from J, the junction kept 10 bases outside the gene matches. Germline loops: CDR1 LNHDA, CDR2 SQIVND (reference sequence). The CDR3 DNA is TGTGCCACCCGACTAGCGGGCTACCCTTACAATGAGCAGTTCTTC. It is translated as CATRLAGYPYNEQFF. The complete variable domain, with remaining parts taken from reference TRBV19 and TRBJ2-1, reads DGGITQSPKYLFRKEGQNVTLSCEQNLNHDAMYWYRQDPGQGLRLIYYSQIVNDFQKGDIAEGYSVSREKKESFPLTVTSAQKNPTAFYLCATRLAGYPYNEQFFGPGTRLTVL.

V is TRBV10-3 and J is TRBJ2-6, with a tentative D call TRBD1 (5 bases). CDR3 length: 19 residues. Per germline, CDR1 ENHRY and CDR2 SYGVKD. Trimming stripped 6 bases from V and 0 bases from J, with 21 bases between. The CDR3 region has the DNA TGTGCCATCAGGGGTAGGGGCACCTCAATCGTCTCTGGGGCCAACGTCCTGACTTTC. Translating gives CAIRGRGTSIVSGANVLTF.